This entry describes one T cell receptor (beta chain). The antigen this receptor binds is unknown. The input lacks base qualities; no much larger clone sits a single base away. The label giving this sample's time point can be read as: newly diagnosed, previously untreated cHL patient sample. As a comparison group for the relapsed/refractory trial patients, PBMCs were sequenced from patients with newly diagnosed, previously untreated classical Hodgkin lymphoma. Peripheral blood was collected in 8 mL Vacutainer Cell Preparation Tubes, from which PBMCs were isolated by centrifugation and then cryopreserved. These data belong to a study of PD-1 blockade in classical Hodgkin lymphoma (dated by TCRdb to the early 2020s). At the level of the whole study: To define a peripheral blood immune signature of response to PD-1 blockade in classical Hodgkin lymphoma, the study combined TCR beta sequencing with CyTOF.

The Qiagen DNeasy kit was used to extract genomic DNA from unsorted PBMCs and from the negatively selected CD4+ and CD8+ fractions. Using primers that anneal to V and J segments, immunoSEQ multiplex PCR amplified the TCR beta CDR3 regions. A synthetic immune receptor repertoire was used to minimize amplification bias, and any residual bias was removed computationally once sequencing was done. The authors processed their data as follows. Repertoire diversity was quantified as the Shannon entropy index using custom Python scripts. Unsorted, CD4+ and CD8+ repertoires were analyzed separately, except in combined analyses where CD4+ and CD8+ sequences were merged in silico. The source is immuneACCESS, and TCRdb retained only in-frame sequences with V and J called. Part of the clones is not carried over; for the studies checked, unresolved V genes explain less than half of this, and the remainder is unexplained. That table is the source of V, J and clone size, and D and trimming were worked out from the DNA. The sample table records 17,000 or so clones; roughly 86% of these occur just once. Almost 8.5% of the sample lies in the top ten.

What the study reported, not specific to this receptor: The study was restricted to a single clinical trial cohort, and the causes of repertoire differences, possibly disease activity or prior therapy, were left undefined. Newly diagnosed patients were reported to have lower baseline TCR diversity than healthy donors, and relapsed/refractory patients were reported to have lower baseline TCR diversity still.

Specimen: peripheral blood mononuclear cells (PBMCs). This sequence originates from a human donor with classical Hodgkin lymphoma.

The CDR3: CASSIVVGGPAGELFF. The DNA sequence is as follows: TGTGCCAGTAGTATAGTCGTCGGGGGTCCAGCCGGGGAGCTGTTTTTT. Recombination linked TRBV19 to TRBJ2-2; possibly the D gene is TRBD2, per 6 matching bases. The CDR3 goes from the cysteine to the phenylalanine over 16 residues. The kept DNA is CDR3 alone, 48 bases in frame from the first base. V loses 1 base, J loses 6 bases, and the germline ends lie 15 bases apart. From a lookup of the germline V gene (reference sequence), CDR1 and CDR2 are LNHDA and SQIVND.